Below, 24 T cell receptor beta chains from the same sample are listed, as sequenced in a study of CD8+ T cells in alopecia areata. Treatment of the sample: oral pan-JAK inhibitor, 5-10 mg twice daily. cDNA reverse transcribed from extracted RNA served as the sequencing template. This table comes from immunoSEQ multiplex PCR, and its TCRdb copy is limited to in-frame clones, with some not included. The sample records roughly 200,000 clones, around 58% being singletons. The sample was CD8+ T cells sorted from blood, taken at week 24, from a patient treated with tofacitinib. These TCRs come from a human donor with alopecia areata.

This rearrangement joins TRBV15 to TRBJ2-6, with TRBD2 as a possible D gene (5 bases). Germline V gene data show CDR1 as LNHNV and CDR2 as YYDKDF (reference sequence). The CDR3 has 16 amino acids. Trimming took off 5 bases at V and 1 base at J, with 12 bases between the two ends. CDR3 coding DNA: TGTGCCACCAGCGTAAGGACGGGATCTGGGGCCAACGTCCTGACTTTC. Protein: CATSVRTGSGANVLTF.

V usage is TRBV27 and J usage is TRBJ1-1, with D possibly TRBD1 on 6 matching bases. Germline V gene data show CDR1 as MNHEY and CDR2 as SMNVEV (reference sequence). Trimming cost V 5 bases and J 5 bases, with 12 bases left between them. CDR3 size: 13 residues. The CDR3 loop is CASSRPGATEAFF. In DNA, the CDR3 is TGTGCCAGCAGTCGTCCAGGGGCTACTGAAGCTTTCTTT.

The V gene is TRBV10-3, the J gene TRBJ1-6; D gene ambiguous. The CDR3 is 16 amino acids. Germline V lookup: CDR1 ENHRY, CDR2 SYGVKD. V lost 0 bases and J 5 bases, leaving 11 bases between the germline ends. The CDR3 sequence is CAISESLGPNNSPLHF. CDR3 DNA sequence: TGTGCCATCAGTGAGTCCCTTGGACCCAATAATTCACCCCTCCACTTT.

This clone was seen only a few times. This rearrangement joins TRBV28 to TRBJ2-4, with D unresolved. V shed 4 bases and J shed 2 bases, with 12 bases lying between them. The V gene's germline CDR1 is MDHEN and CDR2 SYDVKM. The CDR3 has 15 residues. CDR3 DNA sequence: TGTGCCAGCAGTTCTCAGAGAGGCACCAAAAACATTCAGTACTTC. Encoded protein: CASSSQRGTKNIQYF.

V and J are TRBV7-9 and TRBJ2-2; D gene ambiguous. Germline V gene sequence: CDR1 SEHNR, CDR2 FQNEAQ (reference sequence). Trimming removed 0 bases from V and 7 bases from J, with 6 bases in between. The CDR3 totals 13 residues. The CDR3 DNA follows: TGTGCCAGCAGCTTAGCAGAGGTCGGGGAGCTGTTTTTT. It specifies CASSLAEVGELFF.

The chain links TRBV20-1 to TRBJ1-2; the D is unclear. The CDR3 contains 10 residues. V lost 5 bases, J lost 7 bases, and 8 bases lay in between. CDR1 is DFQATT, CDR2 SNEGSKA, per germline (reference sequence). The CDR3: CSAVDGGYTF. The CDR3 nucleotides are TGCAGTGCTGTAGATGGTGGCTACACCTTC.

This chain joins TRBV9 and TRBJ1-2; D might be TRBD1 (5 bases). The germline CDR1 and CDR2 sequences are SGDLS and YYNGEE. V shed 3 bases and J shed 8 bases, with 17 bases lying between them. The CDR3 is 14 residues long. The CDR3 coding sequence is TGTGCCAGCAGCGCAGATACTCCGGGGGGAGGCTACACCTTC. Residues: CASSADTPGGGYTF.

The CDR3: CASRRGAGDTQYF. The CDR3 DNA reads TGTGCCAGCAGGCGGGGGGCAGGAGATACGCAGTATTTT. The chain employs TRBV27 and TRBJ2-3; 8 bases fit TRBD2. Germline trimming cut 6 bases from V and 5 bases from J; bases unmatched to any gene: 4. CDR1 is MNHEY, CDR2 SMNVEV, per germline (reference sequence). CDR3 length: 13 residues.

This rearrangement joins TRBV7-9 to TRBJ2-1, with 9 bases lining up with TRBD2. CDR3 length: 19 residues. With 2 bases clipped from V and 6 bases from J, the junction kept 17 bases outside the gene matches. In germline, CDR1 is SEHNR, CDR2 FQNEAQ (reference sequence). The CDR3 nucleotides are TGTGCCAGCAGCTTATATAGGGCGGGAGGACTAGCGTTTTCCAATGAGCAGTTCTTC. Its protein is CASSLYRAGGLAFSNEQFF.

The chain is built from TRBV9 and TRBJ2-1; no clear D gene. The CDR3 is made up of 13 amino acids. Germline V lookup: CDR1 SGDLS, CDR2 YYNGEE. The V end lost 1 base, the J end lost 3 bases, and 5 bases lay between the germline ends. The CDR3 nucleotides are TGTGCCAGCAGCGTATGGGACTACAATGAGCAGTTCTTC. Translating it yields CASSVWDYNEQFF.

The rearrangement uses TRBV5-1 and TRBJ2-7, with 7 bases matching TRBD1. The CDR3 is 14 residues long. The junction had 3 bases not matched to a gene; V was cut back by 3 bases and J by 0 bases. From germline, CDR1 is SGHRS and CDR2 YFSETQ. CDR3 region: CASSYGTDSYEQYF. The CDR3 DNA reads TGCGCCAGCAGCTACGGGACAGACTCCTACGAGCAGTACTTC.

V gene TRBV30 combines with J gene TRBJ2-7; TRBD1 aligns across 7 bases. The CDR3 is 14 residues long. Germline loops: CDR1 GTSNPN, CDR2 SVGIG (reference sequence). The J segment lost 2 bases and the V segment lost 5 bases, leaving 9 bases of the junction unmatched. The CDR3 DNA reads as TGTGCCTGGCATACAGGGGATCGCCCCTACGAGCAGTACTTC. Amino acids: CAWHTGDRPYEQYF.

This clone was counted between two and nine times. J is TRBJ2-7 and V is TRBV6-5; TRBD2 matches 10 bases. The CDR3 covers 16 residues. Trimming removed 4 bases from V and 2 bases from J; junction bases left unmatched: 8. From germline, CDR1 is MNHEY and CDR2 SVGAGI. In DNA form, the CDR3 reads TGTGCCAGCAGTTTTCTCCGAAGCGGGGGGGCCTACGAGCAGTACTTC. Translation: CASSFLRSGGAYEQYF.

The chain combines TRBV21-1 with TRBJ2-4; the tabulated D call, TRBD2, remains unverified against the DNA. TRBV21-1 corresponds to a pseudogene. This CDR3 has 16 residues. The CDR3: CASSKEAGLAKNIQYF. The CDR3 coding sequence is TGTGCCAGCAGCAAAGAGGCTGGACTAGCCAAAAACATTCAGTACTTC.

This clone was seen just once. The chain recombines TRBV5-8 with TRBJ2-1; D gene uncertain. V dropped 4 bases and J dropped 2 bases, with 10 bases sitting between them. This CDR3 comprises 14 residues. Looked up from germline, CDR1 is SGHTS and CDR2 is YDEGEE. The CDR3 loop is CASSPRPTYNEQFF. CDR3 bases: TGTGCCAGCAGCCCCCGGCCAACCTACAATGAGCAGTTCTTC.

CDR3 in DNA: TGTGCCAGCAGTCCTTCTCCCGACAGGGTTGGCTACACCTTC. As protein: CASSPSPDRVGYTF. The chain has TRBV27 and TRBJ1-2; 7 bases are a match to TRBD1. V was pared by 5 bases and J by 7 bases, with 10 bases of the junction left unmatched. This CDR3 has 14 amino acids. Germline V gene data show CDR1 as MNHEY and CDR2 as SMNVEV (reference sequence).

This clone came up once. This chain links TRBV5-1 with TRBJ1-2; TRBD1 agrees at 9 bases. This CDR3 spans 11 amino acids. The germline CDR1 and CDR2 sequences are SGHRS and YFSETQ. V gave up 3 bases and J gave up 11 bases; unmatched junction bases: 2. The CDR3 DNA reads as TGCGCCAGCAGCTCGACAGGGGGTTACACCTTC. It encodes CASSSTGGYTF. Full variable domain (missing parts from reference TRBV5-1 and TRBJ1-2): KAGVTQTPRYLIKTRGQQVTLSCSPISGHRSVSWYQQTPGQGLQFLFEYFSETQRNKGNFPGRFSGRQFSNSRSEMNVSTLELGDSALYLCASSSTGGYTFGSGTRLTVV.

This clone has more than one count but fewer than ten. The rearrangement uses TRBV29-1 and TRBJ2-7; TRBD1 aligns across 11 bases. J lost 1 base, V lost 3 bases, and 2 bases had no gene match. CDR1 is SQVTM and CDR2 is ANQGSEA in the germline V gene. This CDR3 is built from 14 residues. This chain's CDR3 is CSVDGTGGSYEQYF. In DNA form, the CDR3 reads TGCAGCGTTGACGGGACAGGGGGGTCCTACGAGCAGTACTTC.

This clone showed up just once. This rearrangement joins TRBV10-2 to TRBJ1-3; D might be TRBD1 (6 bases). This CDR3 is 16 amino acids long. The V gene's germline CDR1 is WSHSY and CDR2 SAAADI. The V gene lost 5 bases and the J gene lost 3 bases, with 17 bases spanning the gap. CDR3 amino acids: CASSLSPQGRGNTIYF. CDR3 DNA: TGCGCCAGCAGTCTCAGCCCTCAGGGGCGTGGAAACACCATATATTTT.

This clone was recorded a few times. The V call is TRBV21-1, the J call TRBJ1-6; the table's D call, TRBD1, was not checked against the DNA. TRBV21-1 is marked as a pseudogene. This CDR3 region has 15 residues. The CDR3 DNA follows: TGTGCCAGCAGCAAAGGACAGGGCCCAAATTCACCCCTCCACTTT. Its protein product is CASSKGQGPNSPLHF.

The chain is built from TRBV2 and TRBJ2-7; possible D gene TRBD2, 6 bases. The germline gives CDR1 SNHLY, CDR2 FYNNEI. The CDR3 length is 17 residues. V was trimmed by 3 bases and J by 1 base, leaving 19 bases between them. The CDR3 spells CASSDGAGLRPSYEQYF. In DNA form, the CDR3 reads TGTGCCAGCAGTGATGGTGCGGGACTCCGGCCATCCTACGAGCAGTACTTC.

This clone appeared a single time. The V call is TRBV25-1, the J call TRBJ1-2, with no clear D. Germline CDR1 and CDR2: MGHDK and SYGVNS. V dropped 3 bases and J dropped 4 bases, with 9 bases sitting between them. This CDR3 is 13 amino acids long. DNA of the CDR3: TGTGCCAGCAGTGACCCCTCGGCCTATGGCTACACCTTC. This codes for CASSDPSAYGYTF.

V is TRBV9 and J is TRBJ2-1; D ambiguous. This CDR3 is built from 13 residues. V dropped 0 bases and J dropped 7 bases, with 8 bases sitting between them. The germline V gene encodes CDR1 SGDLS and CDR2 YYNGEE. CDR3 nucleotide sequence: TGTGCCAGCAGCGTAGATCCAGCTAATGAGCAGTTCTTC. Translation gives CASSVDPANEQFF.

This clone has more than one count but fewer than ten. The chain links TRBV4-1 to TRBJ2-3, with D unresolved. The CDR3 is 16 residues long. Trimming removed 1 base at V and 3 bases at J, with 14 bases between. Germline CDR1 reads MGHRA; CDR2 reads YSYEKL. The CDR3 DNA is TGCGCCAGCAGCCAAGGTTCGGTAGTCAGGACAGATACGCAGTATTTT. Translating it yields CASSQGSVVRTDTQYF.